A single sample is the source of the 27 T cell receptor beta chains below, sequenced in a study of CD4 T cells in relation to SARS-CoV-2 and coronaviruses. CD4+ T cells from unexposed donors were obtained before the COVID-19 pandemic (2011-2018). The cells were cultured for about 10 days before CD4+ T cells were isolated. What these receptors recognize is not known. The data were produced by immunoSEQ multiplex PCR, yet TCRdb's version contains in-frame clones alone and is incomplete. The sample gives some 21,000 clones, 60% to 85% of which show up once; approximately 15% is in the top ten. The material sequenced was CD4+ T cells from PBMCs, cultured in vitro. Receptors originate from a human donor in good health.

The chain joins TRBV4-1 to TRBJ2-7; 12 bases are a match to TRBD1. Germline values: CDR1 MGHRA, CDR2 YSYEKL. Trimming took 0 bases from V and 4 from J; bases not matched to a gene: 7. The CDR3 extends over 17 amino acids. The CDR3 DNA sequence: TGCGCCAGCAGCCAAGATAGCGGGACAGGGGGCAGTTACGAGCAGTACTTC. Its translation is CASSQDSGTGGSYEQYF.

This clone was seen more than once but under ten times. The chain has TRBV2 and TRBJ2-7, with 9 bases identical to TRBD2. J gave up 6 bases and V 6 bases, and 18 bases lay outside the gene matches. From germline, CDR1 is SNHLY and CDR2 FYNNEI. CDR3 size: 17 residues. The CDR3 coding sequence is TGTGCCAGCAGCCACCCACCAAGGAGGGTAGCGGGAGCCGAGCAGTACTTC. This codes for CASSHPPRRVAGAEQYF.

Relative to its sample, this clone is hyperexpanded. J is TRBJ2-1 and V is TRBV29-1; 10 bases align to TRBD2. The CDR3 spans 14 residues. Trimming cost V 4 bases and J 4 bases; bases outside gene matches: 4. The germline V gene encodes CDR1 SQVTM and CDR2 ANQGSEA. CDR3: CSVVSSGSYNEQFF. The CDR3 coding sequence is TGCAGCGTTGTGTCTAGCGGGAGTTACAATGAGCAGTTCTTC.

The CDR3 spells CASSLAGGTYNEQFF. Here the CDR3 DNA reads TGCGCCAGCAGCTTGGCTGGCGGGACCTACAATGAGCAGTTCTTC. The V call is TRBV5-1, the J call TRBJ2-1; perhaps TRBD2 as D (6 bases). Germline lookup yields CDR1 SGHRS and CDR2 YFSETQ. Trimming took 0 bases from V and 2 from J, leaving 9 bases between them. CDR3 size: 15 residues.

This clone showed up just once. V and J are TRBV27 and TRBJ2-7; TRBD2 matches at 9 bases. V was clipped by 6 bases and J by 0 bases; unmatched bases: 6. The CDR3 is 15 residues long. CDR1 is MNHEY and CDR2 is SMNVEV in the germline V gene (reference sequence). The CDR3 region is CASRAPGLASYEQYF. CDR3 sequence (DNA): TGTGCCAGCAGGGCCCCGGGACTAGCCTCCTACGAGCAGTACTTC.

The chain uses TRBV28 and TRBJ2-7; 8 bases match TRBD2. Trimming took 8 bases from V and 2 from J; bases not matched to a gene: 2. CDR1 and CDR2 (germline): MDHEN, SYDVKM. The CDR3 is made up of 12 amino acids. CDR3 in DNA: TGTGCCAGCCGGGAGGGTGCCTACGAGCAGTACTTC. It encodes CASREGAYEQYF.

This clone showed up just a few times. V and J are TRBV10-1 and TRBJ1-5; 8 bases are shared with TRBD1. The J segment lost 5 bases and the V segment lost 8 bases, leaving 2 bases of the junction unmatched. This CDR3 comprises 12 residues. Germline CDR1 and CDR2: WNHNN and SYGVQD (reference sequence). The DNA of the CDR3 is TGCGCCAGCGGGACAGGTTATCAGCCCCAGCATTTT. Its protein product is CASGTGYQPQHF.

The genes are TRBV7-9 and TRBJ2-3, with D unclear. The length of the CDR3 is 15 residues. Looked up from germline, CDR1 is SEHNR and CDR2 is FQNEAQ (reference sequence). The V and J ends lost 5 bases and 0 bases respectively, with 12 bases between them. This CDR3 is CASSLSSRSTDTQYF. CDR3 nucleotide sequence: TGTGCCAGCAGCCTATCCTCGCGGAGCACAGATACGCAGTATTTT.

The CDR3 DNA sequence: TGTGCCAGCTCACCACCTTTTGGGTCGGGGTACGAGCAGTACTTC. This translates into CASSPPFGSGYEQYF. V is TRBV18 and J is TRBJ2-7; D possibly corresponds to TRBD2 (5 bases). CDR3 length equals 15 residues. Trimming took off 0 bases at V and 4 bases at J, with 13 bases between the two ends. Per germline, CDR1 KGHSH and CDR2 LQKENI.

V and J are TRBV6-4 and TRBJ2-3, with TRBD2 matching 8 bases. Germline V gives CDR1 MRHNA, CDR2 SNTAGT. V gave up 10 bases and J gave up 0 bases; unmatched junction bases: 6. This CDR3 spans 14 amino acids. The CDR3 reads CATQAGVSTDTQYF. CDR3 coding DNA: TGTGCCACCCAAGCGGGGGTAAGCACAGATACGCAGTATTTT.

The chain recombines TRBV2 with TRBJ1-1; D is uncertain. There are 13 residues in the CDR3. The V gene's germline CDR1 is SNHLY and CDR2 FYNNEI. V was cut by 10 bases and J by 1 base, with 13 bases left in between. The CDR3 region is CANQGQTNTEAFF. DNA of the CDR3: TGTGCCAACCAAGGGCAGACGAACACTGAAGCTTTCTTT.

The rearrangement joins TRBV6-5 to TRBJ2-7; 8 positions agree with TRBD2. Germline assignment: CDR1 MNHEY and CDR2 SVGAGI. Germline trimming cut 2 bases from V and 3 bases from J; bases unmatched to any gene: 6. This CDR3 is 15 amino acids long. CDR3 loop: CASSYTTSGNYEQYF. DNA for the CDR3: TGTGCCAGCAGTTACACCACTAGCGGCAACTACGAGCAGTACTTC.

This chain connects TRBV18 to TRBJ2-1; 7 bases are a match to TRBD2. V dropped 3 bases and J dropped 10; count of bases not matched to a gene: 9. Germline lookup yields CDR1 KGHSH and CDR2 LQKENI. This CDR3 is built from 14 residues. The CDR3 nucleotides are TGTGCCAGCTCACCCCGGCCGGGGAGGGAGGAGCAGTTCTTC. Translated, it gives CASSPRPGREEQFF.

This chain connects TRBV6-1 to TRBJ2-7; no reliable D call. The CDR3 is 12 amino acids. Germline V gene data show CDR1 as MNHNS and CDR2 as SASEGT. V shed 2 bases and J shed 6 bases, with 8 bases lying between them. The CDR3 sequence is CASSELVGEQYF. For the CDR3, the DNA is TGTGCCAGCAGTGAACTGGTCGGCGAGCAGTACTTC.

The chain employs TRBV6-5 and TRBJ2-7; D is perhaps TRBD2 (6 bases). Per germline, CDR1 MNHEY and CDR2 SVGAGI. The CDR3 sequence is 11 residues long. V lost 8 bases and J 5 bases, leaving 10 bases between the germline ends. CDR3 sequence: CASRWGDEQYF. The CDR3 bases are TGTGCCAGCCGGTGGGGGGACGAGCAGTACTTC.

This clone was seen a handful of times. The chain recombines TRBV7-2 with TRBJ1-5; 9 nucleotides line up with TRBD1. The V and J ends lost 7 bases and 0 bases, in that order; junction bases with no gene match: 4. CDR1 SGHTA and CDR2 FQGNSA come from the germline V gene. This CDR3 is built from 15 residues. This CDR3 reads CASNTGGHSNQPQHF. In DNA form, the CDR3 reads TGTGCCAGCAATACAGGGGGCCATAGCAATCAGCCCCAGCATTTT.

The chain has TRBV7-9 and TRBJ1-4, with 7 nucleotides matching TRBD1. Looked up from germline, CDR1 is SEHNR and CDR2 is FQNEAQ (reference sequence). The CDR3 has 17 amino acids. V lost 4 bases and J lost 5; bases outside the gene matches: 13. The CDR3: CASSSFRGGKGNEKLFF. In nucleotides, the CDR3 is TGTGCCAGCAGCTCCTTCAGGGGGGGAAAGGGGAATGAAAAACTGTTTTTT. Looking up the rest from reference TRBV7-9 and TRBJ1-4 gives the full variable domain: DTGVSQNPRHKITKRGQNVTFRCDPISEHNRLYWYRQTLGQGPEFLTYFQNEAQLEKSRLLSDRFSAERPKGSFSTLEIQRTEQGDSAMYLCASSSFRGGKGNEKLFFGSGTQLSVL.

The chain is built from TRBV7-3 and TRBJ2-1; D unclear. The CDR3 length is 17 residues. V lost 5 bases and J 7 bases, leaving 24 bases between the germline ends. CDR1 is SGHTA, CDR2 FQGTGA, per germline. CDR3 DNA: TGTGCCAGCAGCCTTTACCCTTCTCTACGGACGCCGAATGAGCAGTTCTTC. Translating it yields CASSLYPSLRTPNEQFF.

This clone has only a few counts. The chain carries TRBV19 and TRBJ1-1; 8 bases match TRBD1. The CDR3 consists of 13 residues. Per germline, CDR1 LNHDA and CDR2 SQIVND (reference sequence). V lost 5 bases to trimming and J lost 4 bases; unmatched junction nucleotides: 3. This CDR3 is CASSPDRATEAFF. CDR3 nucleotide sequence: TGTGCCAGTAGTCCGGACAGGGCCACTGAAGCTTTCTTT. Full variable domain (rest looked up from reference TRBV19 and TRBJ1-1): DGGITQSPKYLFRKEGQNVTLSCEQNLNHDAMYWYRQDPGQGLRLIYYSQIVNDFQKGDIAEGYSVSREKKESFPLTVTSAQKNPTAFYLCASSPDRATEAFFGQGTRLTVV.

This clone came up once. The gene calls are TRBV28 and TRBJ1-1; D perhaps matches TRBD1 (6 bases). This CDR3 spans 13 amino acids. Per the germline V gene, CDR1 is MDHEN and CDR2 is SYDVKM. Trimming pared 5 bases from V and 2 bases from J, leaving 9 bases between. The CDR3 DNA follows: TGTGCCAGCAGTCCGACAGGAAACACTGAAGCTTTCTTT. This encodes CASSPTGNTEAFF.

The gene calls are TRBV7-3 and TRBJ2-1; D uncertain. The length of the CDR3 is 13 residues. From germline, CDR1 is SGHTA and CDR2 FQGTGA. Trimming pared 2 bases from V and 5 bases from J, leaving 7 bases between. CDR3 loop: CASSLGPDNEQFF. The CDR3, as DNA: TGTGCCAGCAGCTTAGGCCCCGACAATGAGCAGTTCTTC.

The J gene is TRBJ2-5, the V gene TRBV5-4; weak D call: TRBD1 (6 bases). The germline CDR1 and CDR2 sequences are SGHNT and YYREEE (reference sequence). Between the trimmed V and J ends, which lost 2 bases and 4 bases, there was a span of 12 bases. The CDR3 runs to 14 residues. The CDR3 reads CASSFYRVPETQYF. As DNA, the CDR3 is TGTGCCAGCAGCTTCTACAGGGTACCAGAGACCCAGTACTTC.

The chain combines TRBV7-9 with TRBJ2-7, with D possibly matching TRBD1 (7 bases). This CDR3 has 14 amino acids. The V gene lost 3 bases and the J gene lost 4 bases, with 13 bases spanning the gap. Germline CDR1 and CDR2: SEHNR and FQNEAQ (reference sequence). The CDR3 sequence is CASSFPTGRYEQYF. CDR3 bases: TGTGCCAGCAGCTTTCCGACAGGGAGGTACGAGCAGTACTTC.

The chain links TRBV15 to TRBJ1-1; 12 bases fit TRBD1. Looked up from germline, CDR1 is LNHNV and CDR2 is YYDKDF (reference sequence). Trimming at V came to 7 bases and at J to 11 bases, leaving 11 bases not matched to a gene. The CDR3 is made up of 14 amino acids. The CDR3 sequence is CATKRDRGQIVAFF. The CDR3 nucleotides read TGTGCCACCAAGAGGGACAGGGGGCAAATAGTGGCTTTCTTT.

The CDR3 DNA is TGTGCCAGCGTACAGGACCCCACTTCACGCAATGAGCAGTTCTTC. Amino acids: CASVQDPTSRNEQFF. This chain joins TRBV2 and TRBJ2-1, with D possibly matching TRBD1 (5 bases). V was cut by 8 bases and J by 6 bases, with 20 bases left in between. The CDR3 sequence is 15 residues long. Germline V gives CDR1 SNHLY, CDR2 FYNNEI.

The chain couples TRBV30 to TRBJ1-2; D gene uncertain. The CDR3 has 12 amino acids. Germline V gene lookup returns CDR1 GTSNPN and CDR2 SVGIG (reference sequence). Between the trimmed V and J ends, which lost 5 bases and 4 bases, there was a span of 11 bases. The CDR3 coding sequence is TGTGCCTGGGCCCGGGAAATCTATGGCTACACCTTC. It is translated as CAWAREIYGYTF.

This clone was detected only a few times. This chain uses TRBV19 with TRBJ2-1, with TRBD2 matching 10 bases. This CDR3 has 14 residues. Germline V gene lookup returns CDR1 LNHDA and CDR2 SQIVND (reference sequence). V shed 5 bases and J 8 bases; nucleotides not matched to a gene: 6. Here the CDR3 reads CASSPRLAGDEQFF. The CDR3 bases are TGTGCCAGTAGTCCCCGCCTAGCGGGAGATGAGCAGTTCTTC. The whole variable domain, remainder taken from reference TRBV19 and TRBJ2-1, is DGGITQSPKYLFRKEGQNVTLSCEQNLNHDAMYWYRQDPGQGLRLIYYSQIVNDFQKGDIAEGYSVSREKKESFPLTVTSAQKNPTAFYLCASSPRLAGDEQFFGPGTRLTVL.